This T cell receptor beta chain is drawn from a study of molecular identifiers for immune sequencing clone quantification. Findings and limits, study-wide: Clones above 20 RNA copies held over 97% of effector molecules, under 1% in naive cells. A shared barcode on identical TCR molecules could lead to underestimated sizes for highly expanded clones.

Each CDR3 protein is one row after TCRdb ran MiXCR on the PCR reads. The table has 35,000 or so distinct CDR3 sequences, approximately 20% seen once; the top ten hold under 1.3%. This clonotype has ten or more counts. The antigen is not known. The source is a human donor in good health. Some libraries in this study had Jurkat cell RNA spiked in. Sequencing was carried out using naive CD8+ T cells from blood, with Jurkat cell RNA spiked in. Noted subset: FACS-sorted CD8+CD4-CCR7+CD45RA+ naive T cells.

DNA for the CDR3: TGTGCCTGGAGTGTGGCCGGGAACACTGAAGCTTTCTTT. This translates into CAWSVAGNTEAFF. The chain combines TRBV30 with TRBJ1-1; the D is unclear. The ends were cut back, 0 bases at V and 1 base at J, with 6 bases in the middle. The CDR3 runs to 13 residues. The germline gives CDR1 GTSNPN, CDR2 SVGIG (reference sequence).